This TCR beta chain was sequenced in a study of T cells in Graves' hyperthyroidism and ophthalmopathy. Authors of the study amplified TCR beta CDR3 regions from RNA transcripts. The primer set for the first-round RT-PCR of the TCR CDR3 was HTBI. TCRdb reprocessed the multiplex PCR reads with MiXCR, giving one entry per CDR3 protein. The sample holds under 350,000 distinct CDR3 sequences; roughly 13% are singletons and the top ten take almost 35%. Findings and limits, study-wide: A 13 V-J model separated ophthalmopathy from stable hyperthyroidism. Most clonotypes expanded in the thyroid (above 0.001) were also present in blood.

Germline CDR1 is SNHLY and CDR2 is FYNNEI. The CDR3 extends over 16 amino acids. The trim removed 9 bases at V and 4 bases at J, leaving 18 bases unmatched. In this sample, this clonotype turned up a few times. The antigen is undetermined. This may arise from a read error, as a much more abundant clone is one base away. Among ophthalmopathy patients, the Clinical Activity Score reached at least 3, the NOSPECS grade reached at least 4, and duration remained under 3 months. The sample consisted of blood. V gene TRBV2 combines with J gene TRBJ2-7; 7 bases fit TRBD1. This receptor was identified in a woman in her thirties or forties with Graves' ophthalmopathy. CDR3 loop: CASLGGDRMSIYEQYF. The CDR3 DNA is TGTGCCAGTTTAGGGGGCGACAGGATGTCAATTTACGAGCAGTACTTC.